Described below is a single T cell receptor beta chain sequence and its context. The antigen remains unidentified. This sample stems from a study of OX40 agonist ivuxolimab in advanced cancers. Study-level background: The treatment was a fully human IgG2 OX40 agonist, ivuxolimab. General study findings and limits: CD4+ and CD8+ T cells in blood underwent clonal expansion by week 6 at 0.1 to 3.0 mg/kg.

The data were produced by immunoSEQ multiplex PCR, yet TCRdb's version contains in-frame clones alone and is incomplete. The sample contains 100,000 to 110,000 clones, 91% of which appear only once. Blood specimens came from baseline, cycle 4 day 1, and cycle 7 day 1. Trimming pared 3 bases from V and 5 bases from J, leaving 8 bases between. Germline CDR1 reads SGHNT; CDR2 reads YENEEA. The CDR3 covers 13 residues. The clonotype was recovered from an adult with an advanced solid tumor such as melanoma, head and neck, liver or kidney cancer. The sample was CD4+ or CD8+ T cells sorted from blood, taken in a trial of the OX40 agonist ivuxolimab. The chain recombines TRBV11-3 with TRBJ2-4; D tentatively reads TRBD1 or TRBD2 (5 bases each). For the CDR3, the DNA is TGTGCCAGCAGCTTGGGGACGGAAAACATTCAGTACTTC. Its protein is CASSLGTENIQYF. Full variable domain (rest looked up from reference TRBV11-3 and TRBJ2-4): EAGVVQSPRYKIIEKKQPVAFWCNPISGHNTLYWYLQNLGQGPELLIRYENEEAVDDSQLPKDRFSAERLKGVDSTLKIQPAELGDSAVYLCASSLGTENIQYFGAGTRLSVL.